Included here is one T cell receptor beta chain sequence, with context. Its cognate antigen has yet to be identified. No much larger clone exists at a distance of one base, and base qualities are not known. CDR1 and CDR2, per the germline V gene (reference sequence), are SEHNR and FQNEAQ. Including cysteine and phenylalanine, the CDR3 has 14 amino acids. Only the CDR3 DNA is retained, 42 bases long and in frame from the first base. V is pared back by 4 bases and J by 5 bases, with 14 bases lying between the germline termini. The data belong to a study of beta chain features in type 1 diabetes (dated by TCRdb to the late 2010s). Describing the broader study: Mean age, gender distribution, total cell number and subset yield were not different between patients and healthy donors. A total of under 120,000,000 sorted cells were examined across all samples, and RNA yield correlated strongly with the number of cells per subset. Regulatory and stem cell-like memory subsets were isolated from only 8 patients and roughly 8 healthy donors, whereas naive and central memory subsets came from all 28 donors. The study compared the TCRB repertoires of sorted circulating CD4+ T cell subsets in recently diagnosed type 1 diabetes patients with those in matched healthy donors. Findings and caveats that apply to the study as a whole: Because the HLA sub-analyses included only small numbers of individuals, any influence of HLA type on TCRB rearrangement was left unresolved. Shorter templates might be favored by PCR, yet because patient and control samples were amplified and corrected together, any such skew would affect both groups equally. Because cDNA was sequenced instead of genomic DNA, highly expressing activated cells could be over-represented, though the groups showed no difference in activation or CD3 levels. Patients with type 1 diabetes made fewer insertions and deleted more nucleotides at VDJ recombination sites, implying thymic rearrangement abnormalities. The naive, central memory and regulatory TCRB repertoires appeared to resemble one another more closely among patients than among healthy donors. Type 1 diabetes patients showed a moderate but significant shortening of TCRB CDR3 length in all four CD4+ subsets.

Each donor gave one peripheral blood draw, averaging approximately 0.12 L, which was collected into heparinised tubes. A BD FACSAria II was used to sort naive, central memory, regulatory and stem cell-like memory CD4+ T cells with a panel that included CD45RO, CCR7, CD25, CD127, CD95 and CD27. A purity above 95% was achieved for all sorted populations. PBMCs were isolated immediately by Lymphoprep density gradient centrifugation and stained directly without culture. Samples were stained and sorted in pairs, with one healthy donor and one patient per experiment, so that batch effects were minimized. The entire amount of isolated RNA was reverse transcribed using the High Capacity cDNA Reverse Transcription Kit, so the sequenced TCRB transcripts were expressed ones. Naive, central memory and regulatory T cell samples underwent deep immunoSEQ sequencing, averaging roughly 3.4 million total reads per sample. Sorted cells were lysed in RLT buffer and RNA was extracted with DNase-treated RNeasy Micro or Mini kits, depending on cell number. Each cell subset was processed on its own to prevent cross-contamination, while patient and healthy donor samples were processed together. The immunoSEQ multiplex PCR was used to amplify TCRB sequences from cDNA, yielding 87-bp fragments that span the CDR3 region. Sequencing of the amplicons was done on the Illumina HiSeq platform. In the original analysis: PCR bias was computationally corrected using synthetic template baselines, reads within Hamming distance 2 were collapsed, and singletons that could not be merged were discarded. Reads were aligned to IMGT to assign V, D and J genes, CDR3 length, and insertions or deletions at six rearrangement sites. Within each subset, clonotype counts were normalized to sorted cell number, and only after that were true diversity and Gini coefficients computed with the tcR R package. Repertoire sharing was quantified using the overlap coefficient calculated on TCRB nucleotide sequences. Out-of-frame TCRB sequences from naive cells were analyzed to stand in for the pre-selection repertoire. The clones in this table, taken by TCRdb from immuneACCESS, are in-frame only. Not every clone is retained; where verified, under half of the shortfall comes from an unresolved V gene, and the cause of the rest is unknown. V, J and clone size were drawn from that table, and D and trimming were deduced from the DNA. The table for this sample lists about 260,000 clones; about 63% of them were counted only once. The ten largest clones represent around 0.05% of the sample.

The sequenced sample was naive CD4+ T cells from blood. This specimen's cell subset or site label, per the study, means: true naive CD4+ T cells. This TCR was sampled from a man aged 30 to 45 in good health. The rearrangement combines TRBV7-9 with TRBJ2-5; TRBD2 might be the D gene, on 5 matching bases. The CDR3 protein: CASSSMAGRETQYF. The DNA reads TGTGCCAGCAGCTCCATGGCGGGTCGGGAGACCCAGTACTTC.